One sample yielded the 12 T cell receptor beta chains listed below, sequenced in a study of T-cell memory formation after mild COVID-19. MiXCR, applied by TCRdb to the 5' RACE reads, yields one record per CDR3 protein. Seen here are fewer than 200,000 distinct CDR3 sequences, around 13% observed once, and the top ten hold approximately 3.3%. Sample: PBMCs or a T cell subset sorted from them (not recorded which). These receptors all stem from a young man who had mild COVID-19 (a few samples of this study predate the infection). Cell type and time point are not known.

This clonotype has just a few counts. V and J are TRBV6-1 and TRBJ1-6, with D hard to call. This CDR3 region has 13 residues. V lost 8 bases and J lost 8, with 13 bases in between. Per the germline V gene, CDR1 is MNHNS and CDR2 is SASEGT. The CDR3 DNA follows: TGTGCCAGCGGTTGGGGATCCGATTCACCCCTCCACTTT. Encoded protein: CASGWGSDSPLHF.

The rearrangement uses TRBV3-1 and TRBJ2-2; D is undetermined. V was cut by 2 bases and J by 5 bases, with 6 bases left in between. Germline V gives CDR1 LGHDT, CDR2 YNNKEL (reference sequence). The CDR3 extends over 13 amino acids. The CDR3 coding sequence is TGTGCCAGCAGCCAATCAGCGACCGGGGAGCTGTTTTTT. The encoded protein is CASSQSATGELFF.

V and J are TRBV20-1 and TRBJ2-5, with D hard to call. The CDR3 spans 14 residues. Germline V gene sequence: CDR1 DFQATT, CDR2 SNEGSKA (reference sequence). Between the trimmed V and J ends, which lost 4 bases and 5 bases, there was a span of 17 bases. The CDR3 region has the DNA TGCAGTGCTAACCCCCGGGCCTTGACGGAGACCCAGTACTTC. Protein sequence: CSANPRALTETQYF.

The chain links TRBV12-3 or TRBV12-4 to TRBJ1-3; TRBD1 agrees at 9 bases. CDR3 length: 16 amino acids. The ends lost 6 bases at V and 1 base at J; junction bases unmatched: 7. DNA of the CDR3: TGTGCCAGCAGGCACAGGGGGCCTAATTCTGGAAACACCATATATTTT. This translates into CASRHRGPNSGNTIYF.

CDR3 in amino acids: CASSFQDVGELFF. The CDR3 DNA reads as TGTGCCAGCAGCTTTCAGGATGTCGGGGAGCTGTTTTTT. The V call is TRBV7-2, the J call TRBJ2-2, with D uncertain. Between the trimmed V and J ends, which lost 3 bases and 7 bases, there was a span of 9 bases. Germline loops: CDR1 SGHTA, CDR2 FQGNSA. CDR3 size: 13 residues.

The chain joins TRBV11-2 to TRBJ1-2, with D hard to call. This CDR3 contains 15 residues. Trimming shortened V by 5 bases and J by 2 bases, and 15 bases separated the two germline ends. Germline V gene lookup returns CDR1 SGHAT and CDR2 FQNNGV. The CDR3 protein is CASSRLSTGNYGYTF. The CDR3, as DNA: TGTGCCAGCAGCCGCCTTTCCACCGGCAACTATGGCTACACCTTC.

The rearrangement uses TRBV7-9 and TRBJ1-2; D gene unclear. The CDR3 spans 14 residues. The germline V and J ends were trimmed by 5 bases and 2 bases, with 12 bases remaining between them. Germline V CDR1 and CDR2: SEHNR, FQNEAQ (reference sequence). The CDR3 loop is CASSPRGLNYGYTF. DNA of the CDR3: TGTGCCAGCAGCCCCCGGGGTCTAAACTATGGCTACACCTTC.

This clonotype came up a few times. CDR3 sequence: CASSPNRQGAGGYTF. The CDR3 DNA reads as TGTGCCAGCAGTCCTAACCGGCAGGGGGCAGGTGGCTACACCTTC. This chain uses TRBV12-3 or TRBV12-4 with TRBJ1-2, with TRBD1 matching 8 bases. The CDR3 sequence is 15 residues long. V dropped 5 bases and J dropped 7; count of bases not matched to a gene: 12.

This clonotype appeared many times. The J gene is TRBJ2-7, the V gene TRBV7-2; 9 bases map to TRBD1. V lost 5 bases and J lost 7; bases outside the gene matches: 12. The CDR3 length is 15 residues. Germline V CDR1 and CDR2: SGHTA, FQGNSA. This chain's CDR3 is CASSASATGGREQYF. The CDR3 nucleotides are TGTGCCAGCAGCGCCTCCGCGACAGGGGGTAGGGAGCAGTACTTC.

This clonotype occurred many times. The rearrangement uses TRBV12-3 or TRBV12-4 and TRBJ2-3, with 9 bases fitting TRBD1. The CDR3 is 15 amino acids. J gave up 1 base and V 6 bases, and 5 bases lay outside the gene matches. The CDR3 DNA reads TGTGCCAGCAGCGCCGGACAGGGGCGCACAGATACGCAGTATTTT. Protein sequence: CASSAGQGRTDTQYF.

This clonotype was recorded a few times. CDR3 residues: CASSQVAGGPTDTQYF. In DNA form, the CDR3 reads TGCGCCAGCAGCCAAGTAGCGGGGGGCCCCACAGATACGCAGTATTTT. The rearrangement joins TRBV4-3 to TRBJ2-3, with 10 bases lining up with TRBD2. The CDR3 extends over 16 amino acids. J lost 2 bases, V lost 1 base, and 3 bases had no gene match. Germline V gene lookup returns CDR1 LGHNA and CDR2 YSLEER.

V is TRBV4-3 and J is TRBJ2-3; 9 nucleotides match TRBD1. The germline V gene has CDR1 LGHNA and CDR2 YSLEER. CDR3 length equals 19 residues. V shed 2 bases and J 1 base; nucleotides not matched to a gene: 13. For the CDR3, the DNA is TGCGCCAGCAGCCAAAAGGGTCCGGGGGGACAGGGTGGCACAGATACGCAGTATTTT. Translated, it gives CASSQKGPGGQGGTDTQYF.